The rows below give T cell receptor beta chains drawn from one sample of a study of OX40 agonist ivuxolimab in advanced cancers. Here immunoSEQ multiplex PCR was the method, and the copy in TCRdb shows in-frame clones only, minus some. The sample lists approximately 96,000 clones, roughly 87% occurring once. The sequenced sample was CD4+ or CD8+ T cells sorted from blood, obtained in a trial of the OX40 agonist ivuxolimab. Receptors originate from an adult with an advanced solid tumor such as melanoma, head and neck, liver or kidney cancer. Each CDR3 is given with its conserved first and last residue. A D gene is named only where the DNA matches it firmly. Size tells how often a clone was seen (once, few, many) or the class of an expanded clone, and some rows leave it out.

d_call,j_call,v_call,clone_size,cdr3_nt,cdr3_aa
.,TRBJ1-1,TRBV19,.,TGTGCCAGTAGTATTTCCGGGGGGCTTGGTGCTTTCTTT,CASSISGGLGAFF
TRBD2,TRBJ2-1,TRBV7-2,.,TGTGCCAGCAGCGCCAGACTAGCGGAGCTCTACAATGAGCAGTTCTTC,CASSARLAELYNEQFF
TRBD1,TRBJ1-1,TRBV14,.,TGTGCCAGCAGCCAAAGTACAGGGGCGAAGAACACTGAAGCTTTCTTT,CASSQSTGAKNTEAFF
TRBD1,TRBJ2-3,TRBV6-5,.,TGTGCCAGCAGTTTGGAGGACAGGGGGACAGATACGCAGTATTTT,CASSLEDRGTDTQYF
.,TRBJ2-5,TRBV7-7,.,TGTGCTAGCAGCGCTTCAACCAAGGAGACCCAGTACTTC,CASSASTKETQYF
TRBD1,TRBJ2-7,TRBV27,.,TGTGCCAGCAGTCCCGGGACAGGGAGGTCCTACGAGCAGTACTTC,CASSPGTGRSYEQYF
TRBD1,TRBJ1-1,TRBV5-4,.,TGTGCCAGCAGCCCCAGGGGGAATCTGAACACTGAAGCTTTCTTT,CASSPRGNLNTEAFF
TRBD1,TRBJ1-2,TRBV30,.,TGTGCCTGGTCTAGGACAGGCTACTATGGCTACACCTTC,CAWSRTGYYGYTF
TRBD1,TRBJ1-5,TRBV5-6,.,TGTGCCAGCAGCTTGAGGACAGGGGGCGGTCAGCCCCAGCATTTT,CASSLRTGGGQPQHF
TRBD1,TRBJ1-6,TRBV5-1,.,TGCGCCAGCAGCATAAACTCTGTGGGGACAGTCTCAAATTCACCCCTCCACTTT,CASSINSVGTVSNSPLHF
.,TRBJ1-6,TRBV6-5,.,TGTGCCAGCAGTTACGGGGTTAGCTCACCCCTCCACTTT,CASSYGVSSPLHF
.,TRBJ2-5,TRBV7-2,.,TGTGCCAGCAGCTTACTTGGGGGATCACAAGAGACCCAGTACTTC,CASSLLGGSQETQYF
.,TRBJ1-3,TRBV28,.,TGTGCCAGCAGTTTAACCTATCCGGTTGAATTAGGAGGAAACACCATATATTTT,CASSLTYPVELGGNTIYF
.,TRBJ2-7,TRBV5-1,.,TGCGCCAGCAGCTTGGGAGGGGGACGGTCCTACGAGCAGTACTTC,CASSLGGGRSYEQYF
.,TRBJ1-1,TRBV19,.,TGTGCCAGTACTGCCGGGGGGGGCGAGACAAGCACTGAAGCTTTCTTT,CASTAGGGETSTEAFF
.,TRBJ1-1,TRBV27,.,TGTGCCAGCAGTTTTCGGGGCCACACTGAAGCTTTCTTT,CASSFRGHTEAFF
TRBD1,TRBJ1-5,TRBV18,.,TGTGCCAGCTCAGGCCGGGACAGTAATCAGCCCCAGCATTTT,CASSGRDSNQPQHF
TRBD2,TRBJ2-4,TRBV18,.,TGTGCCAGCTCACCAACTAGCGGGACTCCGGGGCTAGCCAAAAACATTCAGTACTTC,CASSPTSGTPGLAKNIQYF
.,TRBJ2-1,TRBV29-1,.,TGCAGCGTTGCAGACAGGAGACCCTACAATGAGCAGTTCTTC,CSVADRRPYNEQFF
.,TRBJ2-1,TRBV5-4,once,TGTGCCAGCAGCTTGTATCGCGGGGTCCGCTACAATGAGCAGTTCTTC,CASSLYRGVRYNEQFF
.,TRBJ2-4,TRBV11-2,.,TGTGCCAGCAGCTTTAACGCGGGCCCGACGGGAGCCAAAAACATTCAGTACTTC,CASSFNAGPTGAKNIQYF
.,TRBJ2-3,TRBV23-1,once,TGCGCCAGCAGTCATTCGCGGCCCCATTTATACGGAGATACGCAGTATTTT,CASSHSRPHLYGDTQYF
TRBD2,TRBJ2-7,TRBV6-1,once,TGTGCCAGCAGTGTGGCTAGCGGGACAGAGCAGTACTTC,CASSVASGTEQYF
.,TRBJ1-4,TRBV11-3,.,TGTGCCAGCAGCGCCACGCCGGGGGCAACTAATGAAAAACTGTTTTTT,CASSATPGATNEKLFF
.,TRBJ1-4,TRBV5-4,.,TGTGCCAGCAGCTTAGGGCTGGGAACTAATGAAAAACTGTTTTTT,CASSLGLGTNEKLFF
TRBD2,TRBJ2-7,TRBV7-9,.,TGTGCCAGCAGCCATTTACTAGCGGTTAGCTCCTACGAGCAGTACTTC,CASSHLLAVSSYEQYF
TRBD2,TRBJ2-1,TRBV5-1,once,TGCGCCAGCGCGTACGGGGGGTACTCTGGCAATGAGCAGTTCTTC,CASAYGGYSGNEQFF
TRBD2,TRBJ2-3,TRBV29-1,.,TGCAGCGTTGGGACTAGCGGAGTCACAGATACGCAGTATTTT,CSVGTSGVTDTQYF
.,TRBJ1-1,TRBV6-1,.,TGTGCCAGCAGCTGGAACAGGGAGGGCACTGAAGCTTTCTTT,CASSWNREGTEAFF
.,TRBJ2-2,TRBV19,.,TGTGCCACGACCCAAGGAGGGGGTAGGAGGGCCGGGGAGCTGTTTTTT,CATTQGGGRRAGELFF
.,TRBJ1-4,TRBV5-1,once,TGCGCCAGCAGCTTGGGACAGATAAATGAAAAACTGTTTTTT,CASSLGQINEKLFF
TRBD1,TRBJ2-1,TRBV4-2,.,TGTGCCAGCAGCGAGGTACAGGGGCAGGGTGAGCAGTTCTTC,CASSEVQGQGEQFF
.,TRBJ2-3,TRBV7-2,.,TGTGCCAGCAGCTTCGGGACTCTCTCAGATACGCAGTATTTT,CASSFGTLSDTQYF
.,TRBJ2-5,TRBV1,.,TGCACCAGCAGCCAAGATGAGGCTAGCGGAGCGGGGGAGACCCAGTACTTC,CTSSQDEASGAGETQYF
TRBD1,TRBJ2-2,TRBV11-3,.,TGTGCCAGCAGCCCCGGGACAGGGAACACCGGGGAGCTGTTTTTT,CASSPGTGNTGELFF
.,TRBJ2-1,TRBV2,.,TGTGCCAGCCCCAGTTTGGGGGCCCTTGGGAGCGCCAGCTCCTACAATGAGCAGTTCTTC,CASPSLGALGSASSYNEQFF
.,TRBJ2-1,TRBV5-8,.,TGTGCCAGCAGCTTGGCGGGCTTTGAGCAGTTCTTC,CASSLAGFEQFF
TRBD2,TRBJ2-2,TRBV12-5,.,TGTGCTAGTGGTTCCCCGGGACTAGCGGGCACCGGGGAGCTGTTTTTT,CASGSPGLAGTGELFF
.,TRBJ2-7,TRBV28,.,TGTGCCAGCAACCCCCCGAGTATTTACGAGCAGTACTTC,CASNPPSIYEQYF
.,TRBJ2-6,TRBV9,.,TGTGCCAGCAGCGTCAGACCGACCCGAGGGGCCAACGTCCTGACTTTC,CASSVRPTRGANVLTF
TRBD1,TRBJ1-1,TRBV6-1,.,TGTGCCAGCAGGGACAGGCCGAACACTGAAGCTTTCTTT,CASRDRPNTEAFF
.,TRBJ1-2,TRBV7-9,.,TGTGCCAGCAGCTTGGGAGGAGGGGGTAATAAGGACTATGGCTACACCTTC,CASSLGGGGNKDYGYTF
.,TRBJ2-1,TRBV6-5,once,TGTGCCAGCAGTTACGACCTAAACAATGAGCAGTTCTTC,CASSYDLNNEQFF
.,TRBJ1-1,TRBV11-2,.,TGTGCCAGCAGCTTAGGAGCGGGTGAGGGGACTGAAGCTTTCTTT,CASSLGAGEGTEAFF
TRBD1,TRBJ2-7,TRBV7-3,.,TGTGCCAGCAGCTCCCTCGGGACAGGGGGCGAGCAGTACTTC,CASSSLGTGGEQYF
.,TRBJ1-2,TRBV7-2,.,TGTGCCAGCAGCCCGAGACAGTTGAGACAAACAAACTATGGCTACACCTTC,CASSPRQLRQTNYGYTF
TRBD2,TRBJ2-1,TRBV28,.,TGTGCCAGCAGTCCTGCCGGACTAGCGGGAGCCAATGAGCAGTTCTTC,CASSPAGLAGANEQFF
TRBD1,TRBJ1-2,TRBV29-1,.,TGCAGCGTGGACAGGCTCCTTGGGTGGGGCTACACCTTC,CSVDRLLGWGYTF
TRBD2,TRBJ2-1,TRBV11-3,.,TGTGCCAGCAGCTCAGGCGTCTCGGCGGGAGAAGATGAGCAGTTCTTC,CASSSGVSAGEDEQFF
TRBD1,TRBJ2-7,TRBV7-2,.,TGTGCCAGCAGCCAGTATCTACAGGGGCCGTACTTC,CASSQYLQGPYF
TRBD2,TRBJ2-3,TRBV30,.,TGTGCCTGGAAGGGATTTAGCGGGGACACAGATACGCAGTATTTT,CAWKGFSGDTDTQYF
.,TRBJ1-2,TRBV6-5,.,TGTGCCAGCAGTTACTCTCCGGGACATTCCTATGGCTACACCTTC,CASSYSPGHSYGYTF
.,TRBJ2-7,TRBV16,.,TGTGCCAGCAGCCAATTTGAAAAGTTTTTGTCCTACGAGCAGTACTTC,CASSQFEKFLSYEQYF
.,TRBJ2-5,TRBV5-1,.,TGCGCCAGCAGCTTGGCCCCCGGGACGGCCCAAGAGACCCAGTACTTC,CASSLAPGTAQETQYF
.,TRBJ1-1,TRBV7-9,few,TGTGCCAGCAGCTTAAGGGAGGGCACTGAAGCTTTCTTT,CASSLREGTEAFF
.,TRBJ2-1,TRBV9,.,TGTGCCAGCAGCGTAGGCAGGGTGGGCTCCTACAATGAGCAGTTCTTC,CASSVGRVGSYNEQFF
TRBD2,TRBJ2-2,TRBV19,.,TGTGCCAGTAGTAAAATCGGCGGCGGGAGGGCCGGGGAGCTGTTTTTT,CASSKIGGGRAGELFF
TRBD2,TRBJ2-6,TRBV5-1,.,TGCGCCAGCAGCTGGACCGGGAGCGGGAGGGCCTCTGGGGCCAACGTCCTGACTTTC,CASSWTGSGRASGANVLTF
TRBD1,TRBJ1-3,TRBV9,.,TGTGCCAGCAGCAAAGGACAGGGGAGATCTAGTGGAAACACCATATATTTT,CASSKGQGRSSGNTIYF
TRBD2,TRBJ2-1,TRBV6-1,.,TGTGCCAGCAGTGAACGGGGACTAGCTGGTGAGCAGTTCTTC,CASSERGLAGEQFF